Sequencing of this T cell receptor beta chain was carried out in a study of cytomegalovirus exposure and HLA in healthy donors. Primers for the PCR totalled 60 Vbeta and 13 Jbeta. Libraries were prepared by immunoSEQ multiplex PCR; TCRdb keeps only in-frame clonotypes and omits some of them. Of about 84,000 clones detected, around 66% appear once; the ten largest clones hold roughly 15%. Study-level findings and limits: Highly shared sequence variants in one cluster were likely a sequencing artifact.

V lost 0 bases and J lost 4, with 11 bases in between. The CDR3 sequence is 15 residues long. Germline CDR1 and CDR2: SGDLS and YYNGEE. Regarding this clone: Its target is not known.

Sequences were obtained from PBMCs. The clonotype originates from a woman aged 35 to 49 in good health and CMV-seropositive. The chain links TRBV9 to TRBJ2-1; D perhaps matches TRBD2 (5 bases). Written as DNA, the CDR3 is TGTGCCAGCAGCGTAGATATGGAGGTTTACAATGAGCAGTTCTTC. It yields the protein CASSVDMEVYNEQFF. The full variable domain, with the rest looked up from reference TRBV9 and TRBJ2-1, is DSGVTQTPKHLITATGQRVTLRCSPRSGDLSVYWYQQSLDQGLQFLIQYYNGEERAKGNILERFSAQQFPDLHSELNLSSLELGDSALYFCASSVDMEVYNEQFFGPGTRLTVL.